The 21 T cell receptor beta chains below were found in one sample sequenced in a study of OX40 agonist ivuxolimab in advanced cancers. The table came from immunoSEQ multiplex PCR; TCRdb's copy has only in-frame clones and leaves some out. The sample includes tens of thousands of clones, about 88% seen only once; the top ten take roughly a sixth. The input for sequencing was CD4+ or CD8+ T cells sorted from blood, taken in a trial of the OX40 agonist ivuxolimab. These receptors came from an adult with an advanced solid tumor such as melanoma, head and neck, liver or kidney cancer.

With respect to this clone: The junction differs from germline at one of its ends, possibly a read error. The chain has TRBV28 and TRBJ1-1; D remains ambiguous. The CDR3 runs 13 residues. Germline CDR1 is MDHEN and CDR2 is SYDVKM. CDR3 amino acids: CASRLSDNTEAFF. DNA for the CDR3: TGTGCCAGCAGATTATCGGACAACACTGAAGCTTTCTTT.

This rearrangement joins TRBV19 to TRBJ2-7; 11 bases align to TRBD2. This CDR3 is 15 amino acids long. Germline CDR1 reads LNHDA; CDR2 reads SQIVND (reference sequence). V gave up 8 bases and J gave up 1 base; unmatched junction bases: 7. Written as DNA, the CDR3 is TGTGCCAGTTCAACGGGACTAGCGGTTTCCTACGAGCAGTACTTC. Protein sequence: CASSTGLAVSYEQYF.

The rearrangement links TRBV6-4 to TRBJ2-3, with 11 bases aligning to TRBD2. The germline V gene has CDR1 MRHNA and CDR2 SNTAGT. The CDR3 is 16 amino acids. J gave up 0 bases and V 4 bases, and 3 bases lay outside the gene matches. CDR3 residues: CASSVTSGGSTDTQYF. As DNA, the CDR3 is TGTGCCAGCAGTGTTACTAGCGGGGGTAGCACAGATACGCAGTATTTT.

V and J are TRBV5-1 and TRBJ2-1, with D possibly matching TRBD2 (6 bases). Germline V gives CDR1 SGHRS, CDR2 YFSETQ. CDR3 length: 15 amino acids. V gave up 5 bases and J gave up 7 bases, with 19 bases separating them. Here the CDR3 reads CASSTPGLVRNEQFF. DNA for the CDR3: TGCGCCAGCAGTACCCCGGGACTGGTAAGGAATGAGCAGTTCTTC. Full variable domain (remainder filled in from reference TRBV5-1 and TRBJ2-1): KAGVTQTPRYLIKTRGQQVTLSCSPISGHRSVSWYQQTPGQGLQFLFEYFSETQRNKGNFPGRFSGRQFSNSRSEMNVSTLELGDSALYLCASSTPGLVRNEQFFGPGTRLTVL.

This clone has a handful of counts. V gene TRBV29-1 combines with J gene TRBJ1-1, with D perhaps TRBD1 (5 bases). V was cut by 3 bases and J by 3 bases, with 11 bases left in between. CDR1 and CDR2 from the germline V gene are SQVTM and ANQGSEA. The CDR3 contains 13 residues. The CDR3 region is CSVEAGADTEAFF. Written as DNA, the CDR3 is TGCAGCGTTGAGGCTGGGGCGGACACTGAAGCTTTCTTT.

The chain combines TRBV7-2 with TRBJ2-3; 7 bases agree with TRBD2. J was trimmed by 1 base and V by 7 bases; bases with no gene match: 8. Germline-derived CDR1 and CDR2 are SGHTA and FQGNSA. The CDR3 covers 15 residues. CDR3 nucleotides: TGTGCCAGCACCCCGCCCCGGGAGGGCACAGATACGCAGTATTTT. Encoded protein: CASTPPREGTDTQYF.

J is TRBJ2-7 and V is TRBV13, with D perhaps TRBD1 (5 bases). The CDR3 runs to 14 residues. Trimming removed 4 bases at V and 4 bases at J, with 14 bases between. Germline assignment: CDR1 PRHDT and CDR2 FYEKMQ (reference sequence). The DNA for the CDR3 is TGTGCCAGCAGCTCCCCGGACATTCAATACGAGCAGTACTTC. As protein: CASSSPDIQYEQYF.

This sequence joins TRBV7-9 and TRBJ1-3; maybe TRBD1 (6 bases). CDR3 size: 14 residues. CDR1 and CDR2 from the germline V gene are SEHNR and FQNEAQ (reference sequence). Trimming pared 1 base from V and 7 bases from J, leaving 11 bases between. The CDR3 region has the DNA TGTGCCAGCAGCTTAGTCCGTCAGGGGAACACCATATATTTT. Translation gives CASSLVRQGNTIYF.

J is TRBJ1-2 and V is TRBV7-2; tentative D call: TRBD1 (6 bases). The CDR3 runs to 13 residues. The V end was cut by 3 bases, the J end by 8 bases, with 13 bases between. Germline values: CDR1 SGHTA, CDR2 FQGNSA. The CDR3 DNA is TGTGCCAGCAGCTTGATCGGGGGCGAAGGCTACACCTTC. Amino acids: CASSLIGGEGYTF.

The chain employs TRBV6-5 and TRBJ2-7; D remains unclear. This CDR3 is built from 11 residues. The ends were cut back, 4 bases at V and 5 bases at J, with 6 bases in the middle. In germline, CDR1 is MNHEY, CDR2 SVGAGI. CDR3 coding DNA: TGTGCCAGCAGTTTTTCTAACGAGCAGTACTTC. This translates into CASSFSNEQYF.

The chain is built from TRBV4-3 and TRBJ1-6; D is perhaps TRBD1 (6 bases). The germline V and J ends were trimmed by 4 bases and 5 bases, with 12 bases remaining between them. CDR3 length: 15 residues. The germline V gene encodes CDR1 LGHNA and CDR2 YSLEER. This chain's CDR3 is CASSLLQGDNSPLHF. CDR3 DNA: TGCGCCAGCAGCCTTTTACAGGGAGATAATTCACCCCTCCACTTT.

The CDR3 DNA sequence: TGTGCCAGCAGCAAGGGGACAGGGGAGGGTCAGCCCCAGCATTTT. As protein: CASSKGTGEGQPQHF. The gene calls are TRBV9 and TRBJ1-5, with 10 bases matching TRBD1. There are 15 residues in the CDR3. Trimming took 4 bases from V and 6 from J; bases not matched to a gene: 7. CDR1 and CDR2 (germline): SGDLS, YYNGEE.

The CDR3 protein is CASSSTSPATSYNEQFF. CDR3 DNA: TGCGCCAGCAGCTCTACCAGCCCAGCGACCTCCTACAATGAGCAGTTCTTC. The chain combines TRBV5-1 with TRBJ2-1, with D unresolved. The CDR3 totals 17 residues. V dropped 3 bases and J dropped 0 bases, with 16 bases sitting between them. The V gene's germline CDR1 is SGHRS and CDR2 YFSETQ.

CDR3 residues: CASSSGSSEQFF. DNA for the CDR3: TGTGCCAGCAGCTCGGGATCGAGTGAGCAGTTCTTC. The rearrangement uses TRBV7-9 and TRBJ2-1; tentatively, D is TRBD2 (5 bases). Germline V gives CDR1 SEHNR, CDR2 FQNEAQ (reference sequence). The V and J ends lost 4 bases and 9 bases respectively, with 10 bases between them. This CDR3 spans 12 amino acids.

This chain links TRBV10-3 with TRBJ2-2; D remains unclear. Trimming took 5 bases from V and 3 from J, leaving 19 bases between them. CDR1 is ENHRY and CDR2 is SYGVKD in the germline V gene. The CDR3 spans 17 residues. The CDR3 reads CAISNPFSGPYTGELFF. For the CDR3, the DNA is TGTGCCATCAGTAATCCATTTTCCGGGCCATACACCGGGGAGCTGTTTTTT.

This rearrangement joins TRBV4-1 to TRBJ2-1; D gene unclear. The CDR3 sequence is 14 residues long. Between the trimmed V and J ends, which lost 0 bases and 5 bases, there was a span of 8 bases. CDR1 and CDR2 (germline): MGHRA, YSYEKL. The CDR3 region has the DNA TGCGCCAGCAGCCAAGATGACTTCAACAATGAGCAGTTCTTC. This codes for CASSQDDFNNEQFF.

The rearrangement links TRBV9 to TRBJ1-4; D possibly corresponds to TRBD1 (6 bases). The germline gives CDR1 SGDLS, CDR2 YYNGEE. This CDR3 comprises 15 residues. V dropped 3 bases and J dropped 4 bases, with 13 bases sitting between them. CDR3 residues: CASSGRDTRNEKLFF. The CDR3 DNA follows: TGTGCCAGCAGCGGCCGGGACACCCGTAATGAAAAACTGTTTTTT. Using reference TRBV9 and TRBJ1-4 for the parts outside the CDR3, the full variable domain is DSGVTQTPKHLITATGQRVTLRCSPRSGDLSVYWYQQSLDQGLQFLIQYYNGEERAKGNILERFSAQQFPDLHSELNLSSLELGDSALYFCASSGRDTRNEKLFFGSGTQLSVL.

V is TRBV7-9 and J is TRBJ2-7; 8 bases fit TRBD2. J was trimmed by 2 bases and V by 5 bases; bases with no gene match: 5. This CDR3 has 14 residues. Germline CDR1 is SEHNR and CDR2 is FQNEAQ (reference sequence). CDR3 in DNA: TGTGCCAGCAGCCCTGGACTAGCCCCCTACGAGCAGTACTTC. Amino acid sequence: CASSPGLAPYEQYF.

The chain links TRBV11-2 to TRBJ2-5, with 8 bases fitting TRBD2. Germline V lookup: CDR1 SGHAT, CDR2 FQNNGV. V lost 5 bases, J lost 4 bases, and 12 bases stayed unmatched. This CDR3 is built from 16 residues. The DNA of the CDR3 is TGTGCCAGCAGCCCTGACTCGTCCAGCGGGAGAGAGACCCAGTACTTC. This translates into CASSPDSSSGRETQYF.

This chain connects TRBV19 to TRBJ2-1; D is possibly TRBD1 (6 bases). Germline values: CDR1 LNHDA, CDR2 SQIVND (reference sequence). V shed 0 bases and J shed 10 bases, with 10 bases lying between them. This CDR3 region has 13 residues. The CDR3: CASSIETGREQFF. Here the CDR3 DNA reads TGTGCCAGTAGTATAGAGACAGGCCGGGAGCAGTTCTTC.

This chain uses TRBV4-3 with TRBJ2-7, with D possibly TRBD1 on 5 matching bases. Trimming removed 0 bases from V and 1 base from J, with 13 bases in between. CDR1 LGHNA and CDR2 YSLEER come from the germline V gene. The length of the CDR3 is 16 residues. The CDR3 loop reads CASSQDQGARSYEQYF. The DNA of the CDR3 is TGCGCCAGCAGCCAAGATCAGGGCGCCAGATCCTACGAGCAGTACTTC.